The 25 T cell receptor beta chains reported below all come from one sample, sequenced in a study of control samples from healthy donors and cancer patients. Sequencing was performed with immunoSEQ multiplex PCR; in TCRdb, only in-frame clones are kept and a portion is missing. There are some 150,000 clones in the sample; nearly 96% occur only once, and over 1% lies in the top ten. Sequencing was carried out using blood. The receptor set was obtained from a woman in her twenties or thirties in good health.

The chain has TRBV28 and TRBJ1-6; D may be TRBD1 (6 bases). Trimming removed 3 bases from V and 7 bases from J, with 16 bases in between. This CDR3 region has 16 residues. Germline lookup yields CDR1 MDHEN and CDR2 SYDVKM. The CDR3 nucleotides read TGTGCCAGCAGTTTCAATCGTGCCAGGGGCAATTCACCCCTCCACTTT. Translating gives CASSFNRARGNSPLHF. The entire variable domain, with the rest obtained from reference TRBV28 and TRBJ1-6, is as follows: DVKVTQSSRYLVKRTGEKVFLECVQDMDHENMFWYRQDPGLGLRLIYFSYDVKMKEKGDIPEGYSVSREKKERFSLILESASTNQTSMYLCASSFNRARGNSPLHFGNGTRLTVT.

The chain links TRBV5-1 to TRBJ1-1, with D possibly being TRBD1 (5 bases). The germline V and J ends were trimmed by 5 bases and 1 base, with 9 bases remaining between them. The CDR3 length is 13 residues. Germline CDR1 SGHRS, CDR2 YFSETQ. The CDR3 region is CASRGRGNTEAFF. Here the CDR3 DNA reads TGCGCCAGCAGGGGACGGGGGAACACTGAAGCTTTCTTT.

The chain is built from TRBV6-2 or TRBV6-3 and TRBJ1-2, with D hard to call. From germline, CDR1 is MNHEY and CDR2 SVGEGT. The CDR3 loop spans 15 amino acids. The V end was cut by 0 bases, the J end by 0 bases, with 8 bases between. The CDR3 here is CASSYSGAPNYGYTF. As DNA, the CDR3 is TGTGCCAGCAGTTACTCAGGTGCCCCTAACTATGGCTACACCTTC.

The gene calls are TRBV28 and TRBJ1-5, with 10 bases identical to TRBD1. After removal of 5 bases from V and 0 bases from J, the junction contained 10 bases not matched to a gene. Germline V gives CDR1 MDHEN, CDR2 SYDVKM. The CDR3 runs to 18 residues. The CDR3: CASSERTGGSYSNQPQHF. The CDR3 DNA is TGTGCCAGCAGTGAGAGGACAGGGGGTTCCTATAGCAATCAGCCCCAGCATTTT.

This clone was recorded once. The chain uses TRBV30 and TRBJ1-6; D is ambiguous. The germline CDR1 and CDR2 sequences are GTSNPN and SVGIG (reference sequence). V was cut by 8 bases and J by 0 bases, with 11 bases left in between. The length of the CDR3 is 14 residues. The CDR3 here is CAGKWSSYNSPLHF. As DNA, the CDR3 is TGTGCCGGGAAATGGAGCTCCTATAATTCACCCCTCCACTTT.

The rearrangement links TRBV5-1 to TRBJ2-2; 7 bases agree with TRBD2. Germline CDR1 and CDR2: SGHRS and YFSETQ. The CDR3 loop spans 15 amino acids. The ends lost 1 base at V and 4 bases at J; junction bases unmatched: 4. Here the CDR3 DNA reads TGCGCCAGCAGCTTGCTGGGGGAGGGCACCGGGGAGCTGTTTTTT. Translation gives CASSLLGEGTGELFF.

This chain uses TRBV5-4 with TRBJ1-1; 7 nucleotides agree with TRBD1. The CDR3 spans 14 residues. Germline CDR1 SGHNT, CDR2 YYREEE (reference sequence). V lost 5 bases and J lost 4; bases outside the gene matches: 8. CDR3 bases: TGTGCCAGCAGTTCCAGACAGGGATTCACTGAAGCTTTCTTT. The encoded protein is CASSSRQGFTEAFF. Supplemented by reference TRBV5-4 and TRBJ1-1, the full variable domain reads ETGVTQSPTHLIKTRGQQVTLRCSSQSGHNTVSWYQQALGQGPQFIFQYYREEENGRGNFPPRFSGLQFPNYSSELNVNALELDDSALYLCASSSRQGFTEAFFGQGTRLTVV.

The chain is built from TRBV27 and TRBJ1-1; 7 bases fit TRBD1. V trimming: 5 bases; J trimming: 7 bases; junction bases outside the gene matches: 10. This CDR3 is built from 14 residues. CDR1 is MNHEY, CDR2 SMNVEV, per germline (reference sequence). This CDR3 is CASSQLFRDSEAFF. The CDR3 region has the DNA TGTGCCAGCAGTCAACTATTCCGGGACAGTGAAGCTTTCTTT.

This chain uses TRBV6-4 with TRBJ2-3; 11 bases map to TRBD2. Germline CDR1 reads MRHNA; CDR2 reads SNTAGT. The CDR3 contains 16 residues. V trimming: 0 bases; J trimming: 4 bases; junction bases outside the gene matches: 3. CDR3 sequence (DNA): TGTGCCAGCAGTGACTCAGTAGCGGGAGGGGCAGATACGCAGTATTTT. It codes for CASSDSVAGGADTQYF.

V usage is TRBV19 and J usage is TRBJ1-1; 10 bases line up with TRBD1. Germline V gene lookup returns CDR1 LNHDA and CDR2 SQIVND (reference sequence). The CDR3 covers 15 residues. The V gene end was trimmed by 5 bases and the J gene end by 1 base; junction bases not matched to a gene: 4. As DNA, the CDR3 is TGTGCCAGTAGTTTCGGGACAGGGGCGAACACTGAAGCTTTCTTT. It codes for CASSFGTGANTEAFF.

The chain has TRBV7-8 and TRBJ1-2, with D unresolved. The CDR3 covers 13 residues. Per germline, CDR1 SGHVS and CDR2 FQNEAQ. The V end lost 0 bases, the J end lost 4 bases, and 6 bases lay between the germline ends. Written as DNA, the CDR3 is TGTGCCAGCAGCTTAGCCCAGTCCTATGGCTACACCTTC. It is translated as CASSLAQSYGYTF.

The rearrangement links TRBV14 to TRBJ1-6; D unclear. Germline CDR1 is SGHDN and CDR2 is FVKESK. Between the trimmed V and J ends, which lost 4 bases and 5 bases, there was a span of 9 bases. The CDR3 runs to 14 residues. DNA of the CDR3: TGTGCCAGCAGCCGCAGAACGAATAATTCACCCCTCCACTTT. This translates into CASSRRTNNSPLHF.

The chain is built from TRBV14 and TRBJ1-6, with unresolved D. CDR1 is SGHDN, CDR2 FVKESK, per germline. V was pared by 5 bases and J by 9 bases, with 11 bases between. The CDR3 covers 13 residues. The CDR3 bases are TGTGCCAGCAGCTCTCAACGGGGTTCACCCCTCCACTTT. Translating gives CASSSQRGSPLHF.

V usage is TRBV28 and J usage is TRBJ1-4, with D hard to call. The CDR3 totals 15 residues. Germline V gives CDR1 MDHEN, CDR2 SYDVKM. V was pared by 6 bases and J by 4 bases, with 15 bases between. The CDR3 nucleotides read TGTGCCAGCAGCGAACTCGGACGGATTAATGAAAAACTGTTTTTT. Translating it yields CASSELGRINEKLFF. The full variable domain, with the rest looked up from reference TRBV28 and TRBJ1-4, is DVKVTQSSRYLVKRTGEKVFLECVQDMDHENMFWYRQDPGLGLRLIYFSYDVKMKEKGDIPEGYSVSREKKERFSLILESASTNQTSMYLCASSELGRINEKLFFGSGTQLSVL.

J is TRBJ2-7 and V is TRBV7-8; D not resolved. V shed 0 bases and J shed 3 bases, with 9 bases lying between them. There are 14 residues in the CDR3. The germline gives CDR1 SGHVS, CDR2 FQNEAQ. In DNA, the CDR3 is TGTGCCAGCAGCTTAGCGGGATTATACTACGAGCAGTACTTC. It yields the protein CASSLAGLYYEQYF.

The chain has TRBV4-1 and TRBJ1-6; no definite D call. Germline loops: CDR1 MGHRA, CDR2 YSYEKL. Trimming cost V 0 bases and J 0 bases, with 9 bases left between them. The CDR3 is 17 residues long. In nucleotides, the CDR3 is TGCGCCAGCAGCCAAGATAAAAGGAGCTCCTATAATTCACCCCTCCACTTT. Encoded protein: CASSQDKRSSYNSPLHF.

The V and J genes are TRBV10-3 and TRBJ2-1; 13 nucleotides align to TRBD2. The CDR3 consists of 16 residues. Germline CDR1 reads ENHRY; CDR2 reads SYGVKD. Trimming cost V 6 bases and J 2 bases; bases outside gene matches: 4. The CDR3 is CAIRGTSGKAYNEQFF. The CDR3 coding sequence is TGTGCCATCAGGGGGACTAGCGGGAAAGCCTACAATGAGCAGTTCTTC.

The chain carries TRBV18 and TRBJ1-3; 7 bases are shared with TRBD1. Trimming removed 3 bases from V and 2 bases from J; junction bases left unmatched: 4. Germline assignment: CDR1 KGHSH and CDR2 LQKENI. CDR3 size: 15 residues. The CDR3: CASSPVQGAGNTIYF. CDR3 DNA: TGTGCCAGCTCACCGGTCCAGGGGGCTGGAAACACCATATATTTT.

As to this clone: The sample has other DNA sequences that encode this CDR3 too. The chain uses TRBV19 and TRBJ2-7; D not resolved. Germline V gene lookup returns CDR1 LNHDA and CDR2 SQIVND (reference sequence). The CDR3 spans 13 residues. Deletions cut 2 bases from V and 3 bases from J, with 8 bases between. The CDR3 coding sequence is TGTGCCAGTAGTATACCCGGAAGCTACGAGCAGTACTTC. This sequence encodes CASSIPGSYEQYF.

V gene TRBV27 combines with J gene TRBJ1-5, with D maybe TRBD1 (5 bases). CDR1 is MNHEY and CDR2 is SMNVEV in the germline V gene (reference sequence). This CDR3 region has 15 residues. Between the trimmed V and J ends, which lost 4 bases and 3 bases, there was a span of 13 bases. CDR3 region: CASSSGRSPNQPQHF. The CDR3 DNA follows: TGTGCCAGCAGTTCGGGACGTAGCCCCAATCAGCCCCAGCATTTT.

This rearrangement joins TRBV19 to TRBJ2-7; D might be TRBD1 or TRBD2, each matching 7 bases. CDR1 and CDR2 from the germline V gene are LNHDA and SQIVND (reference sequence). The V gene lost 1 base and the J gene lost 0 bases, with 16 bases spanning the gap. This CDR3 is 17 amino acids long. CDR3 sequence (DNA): TGTGCCAGTAGTATAGGACAGGGAAAGCGGGACTCCTACGAGCAGTACTTC. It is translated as CASSIGQGKRDSYEQYF.

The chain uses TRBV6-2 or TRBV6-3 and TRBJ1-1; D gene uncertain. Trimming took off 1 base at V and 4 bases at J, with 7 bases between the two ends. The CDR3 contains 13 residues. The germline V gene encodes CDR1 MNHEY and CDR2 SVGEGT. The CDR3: CASSYYPATEAFF. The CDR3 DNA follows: TGTGCCAGCAGTTACTACCCAGCCACTGAAGCTTTCTTT.

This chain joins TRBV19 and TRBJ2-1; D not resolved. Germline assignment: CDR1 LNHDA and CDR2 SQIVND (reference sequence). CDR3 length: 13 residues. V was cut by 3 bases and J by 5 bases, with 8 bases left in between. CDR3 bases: TGTGCCAGTAGTATGCAAGTGAACAATGAGCAGTTCTTC. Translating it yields CASSMQVNNEQFF. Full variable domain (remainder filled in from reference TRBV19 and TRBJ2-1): DGGITQSPKYLFRKEGQNVTLSCEQNLNHDAMYWYRQDPGQGLRLIYYSQIVNDFQKGDIAEGYSVSREKKESFPLTVTSAQKNPTAFYLCASSMQVNNEQFFGPGTRLTVL.

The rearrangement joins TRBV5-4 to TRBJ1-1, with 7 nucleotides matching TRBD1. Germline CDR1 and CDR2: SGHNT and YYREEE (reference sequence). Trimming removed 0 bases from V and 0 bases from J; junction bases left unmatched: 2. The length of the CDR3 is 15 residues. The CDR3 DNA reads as TGTGCCAGCAGCTTGGCAGGGGGGATGAACACTGAAGCTTTCTTT. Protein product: CASSLAGGMNTEAFF.

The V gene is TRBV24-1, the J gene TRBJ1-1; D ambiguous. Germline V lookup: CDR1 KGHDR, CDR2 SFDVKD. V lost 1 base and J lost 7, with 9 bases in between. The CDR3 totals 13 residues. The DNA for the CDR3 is TGTGCCACCAGTGATTTAATAGGGCGTGAAGCTTTCTTT. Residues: CATSDLIGREAFF.